Reported below is one T cell receptor beta chain. The data stem from a study of blood T cell repertoires in COVID-19. At the level of the study: The United States, Italy and Spain provided the acute and convalescent COVID-19 samples. Sample material is recorded as cDNA or gDNA derived from T cells, B-cell-depleted T cells, or PBMCs.

Per the original methods: Nucleated cell counts were estimated from reference gene primer amplification. Profiled with immunoSEQ multiplex PCR; TCRdb holds only in-frame clones, not every one. V and J calls and clone size follow that table, whereas D and trimming were derived from the DNA. The sample consists of 30,000 to 50,000 clones, around 95% of them appearing once. The CDR3 runs to 19 residues. The V gene's germline CDR1 is SGHRS and CDR2 YFSETQ. Germline trimming cut 3 bases from V and 2 bases from J; bases unmatched to any gene: 11. The chain recombines TRBV5-1 with TRBJ2-3, with 14 nucleotides matching TRBD2. Sequencing was carried out using peripheral blood. This clonotype originated in a human donor with active COVID-19. The donor label of this sample is uncertain. In DNA, the CDR3 is TGCGCCAGCAGCTCGGCCAGGGGACTAGCGGGAGCCCTCACAGATACGCAGTATTTT. Its translation is CASSSARGLAGALTDTQYF.